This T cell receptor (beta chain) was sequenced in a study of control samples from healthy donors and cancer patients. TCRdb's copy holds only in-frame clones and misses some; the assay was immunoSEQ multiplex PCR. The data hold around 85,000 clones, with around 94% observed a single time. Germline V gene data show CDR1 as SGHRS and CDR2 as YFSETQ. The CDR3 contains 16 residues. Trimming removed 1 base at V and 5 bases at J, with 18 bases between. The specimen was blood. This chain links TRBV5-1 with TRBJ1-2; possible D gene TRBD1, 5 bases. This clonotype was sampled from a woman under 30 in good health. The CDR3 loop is CASSLSQARNRYGYTF. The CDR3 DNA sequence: TGCGCCAGCAGCTTGTCACAGGCGAGGAACCGATATGGCTACACCTTC.